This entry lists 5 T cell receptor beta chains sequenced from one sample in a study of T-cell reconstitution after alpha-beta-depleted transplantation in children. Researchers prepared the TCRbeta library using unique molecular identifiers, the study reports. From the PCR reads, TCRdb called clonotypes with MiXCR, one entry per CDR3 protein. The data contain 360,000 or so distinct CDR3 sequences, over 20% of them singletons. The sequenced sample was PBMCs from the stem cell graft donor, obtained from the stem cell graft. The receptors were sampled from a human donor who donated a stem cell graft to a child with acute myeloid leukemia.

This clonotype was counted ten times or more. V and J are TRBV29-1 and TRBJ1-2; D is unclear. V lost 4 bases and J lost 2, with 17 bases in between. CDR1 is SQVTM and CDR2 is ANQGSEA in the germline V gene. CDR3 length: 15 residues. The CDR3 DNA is TGCAGCGTTGCTGGTCTCGCACGGAGAAACTATGGCTACACCTTC. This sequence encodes CSVAGLARRNYGYTF.

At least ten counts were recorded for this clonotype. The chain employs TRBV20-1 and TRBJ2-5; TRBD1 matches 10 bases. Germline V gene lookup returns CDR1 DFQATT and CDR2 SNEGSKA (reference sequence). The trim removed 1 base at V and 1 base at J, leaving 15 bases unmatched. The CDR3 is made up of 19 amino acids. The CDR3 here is CSARAVGTGVGGGQETQYF. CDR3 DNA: TGCAGTGCTAGAGCTGTTGGGACAGGGGTAGGAGGTGGCCAAGAGACCCAGTACTTC.

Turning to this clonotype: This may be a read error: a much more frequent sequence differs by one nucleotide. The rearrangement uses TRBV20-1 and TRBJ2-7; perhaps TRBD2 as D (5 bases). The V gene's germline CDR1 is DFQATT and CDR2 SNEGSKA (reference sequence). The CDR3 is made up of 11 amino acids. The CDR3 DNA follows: TGCAGTGCTTCGCCTGACTACGAGCTGTACTTC. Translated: CSASPDYELYF.

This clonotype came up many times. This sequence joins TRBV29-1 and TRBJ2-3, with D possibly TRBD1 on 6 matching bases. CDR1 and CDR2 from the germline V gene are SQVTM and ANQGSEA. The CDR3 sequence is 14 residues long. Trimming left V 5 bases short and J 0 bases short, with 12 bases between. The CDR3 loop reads CSVLGDRSTDTQYF. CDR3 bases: TGCAGCGTTCTAGGAGACAGGAGCACAGATACGCAGTATTTT.

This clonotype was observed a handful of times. CDR3 DNA sequence: TGCGCCAGCAGCCAAGTGGGACAGGAACATGAGCAGTTCTTC. Its protein product is CASSQVGQEHEQFF. This sequence joins TRBV4-1 and TRBJ2-1; 8 nucleotides align to TRBD1. Germline values: CDR1 MGHRA, CDR2 YSYEKL. V shed 1 base, J shed 8 bases, and the junction held 4 bases outside the gene matches. This CDR3 has 14 amino acids.